The 23 T cell receptor beta chains in this list originate from one sample, sequenced in a study of T-cell memory formation after mild COVID-19. One entry per CDR3 protein, called by TCRdb with MiXCR from the 5' RACE reads. Of about 430,000 distinct CDR3 sequences listed, 20% to 25% are singletons. Sequencing was done on a sample of PBMCs or a T cell subset sorted from them (not recorded which). The receptors here all came from an adult woman who had mild COVID-19 (a few samples of this study predate the infection). Cell type and time point are not known.

This clonotype has a count of ten or more. This chain joins TRBV5-5 and TRBJ2-3, with no clear D. This CDR3 is built from 13 residues. CDR1 is SGHKS and CDR2 is YYEKEE in the germline V gene (reference sequence). The germline V and J ends were trimmed by 0 bases and 6 bases, with 8 bases remaining between them. The CDR3 bases are TGTGCCAGCAGCTTGGAGGTCAGGGATACGCAGTATTTT. It translates to CASSLEVRDTQYF. Supplemented by reference TRBV5-5 and TRBJ2-3, the full variable domain reads DAGVTQSPTHLIKTRGQQVTLRCSPISGHKSVSWYQQVLGQGPQFIFQYYEKEERGRGNFPDRFSARQFPNYSSELNVNALLLGDSALYLCASSLEVRDTQYFGPGTRLTVL.

This clonotype occurred a few times. The chain combines TRBV12-3 or TRBV12-4 with TRBJ1-6; 7 nucleotides align to TRBD1. The ends lost 1 base at V and 9 bases at J; junction bases unmatched: 9. The CDR3 extends over 16 amino acids. The CDR3 sequence: CASSLDPGGVGSPLHF. The CDR3 coding sequence is TGTGCCAGCAGTTTAGACCCAGGGGGAGTAGGTTCACCCCTCCACTTT.

J is TRBJ1-1 and V is TRBV3-1; D not resolved. The V gene's germline CDR1 is LGHDT and CDR2 YNNKEL (reference sequence). V lost 1 base and J lost 4, with 10 bases in between. The CDR3 consists of 14 residues. The CDR3 reads CASSQGTSSTEAFF. The CDR3 DNA is TGTGCCAGCAGCCAAGGTACATCCTCCACTGAAGCTTTCTTT. Variable domain in full (rest from reference TRBV3-1 and TRBJ1-1): DTAVSQTPKYLVTQMGNDKSIKCEQNLGHDTMYWYKQDSKKFLKIMFSYNNKELIINETVPNRFSPKSPDKAHLNLHINSLELGDSAVYFCASSQGTSSTEAFFGQGTRLTVV.

This clonotype was detected a few times. The chain recombines TRBV6-5 with TRBJ2-1; 9 bases fit TRBD2. CDR3 length: 17 amino acids. V was clipped by 0 bases and J by 8 bases; unmatched bases: 11. Looked up from germline, CDR1 is MNHEY and CDR2 is SVGAGI. CDR3: CASSYSWGGRGSYEQFF. The CDR3 DNA sequence: TGTGCCAGCAGTTACTCGTGGGGCGGGAGGGGGAGCTATGAGCAGTTCTTC.

CDR3 DNA sequence: TGTGCCAGCAGCTCCTCACCGATCTCCACCGGGGAGCTGTTTTTT. Its protein product is CASSSSPISTGELFF. The chain is built from TRBV7-9 and TRBJ2-2; no reliable D call. The V gene's germline CDR1 is SEHNR and CDR2 FQNEAQ (reference sequence). This CDR3 spans 15 amino acids. The V end lost 4 bases, the J end lost 4 bases, and 13 bases lay between the germline ends.

The CDR3 bases are TGCAGTGCTAGAGAAGCGAACACTGAAGCTTTCTTT. Amino acids: CSAREANTEAFF. The chain uses TRBV20-1 and TRBJ1-1; unclear D gene. This CDR3 comprises 12 residues. V lost 0 bases to trimming and J lost 1 base, with 3 bases between them. Germline V gene data show CDR1 as DFQATT and CDR2 as SNEGSKA (reference sequence).

The V call is TRBV10-3, the J call TRBJ2-7, with 11 nucleotides matching TRBD1. The CDR3 totals 14 residues. J gave up 4 bases and V 7 bases, and 6 bases lay outside the gene matches. Per the germline V gene, CDR1 is ENHRY and CDR2 is SYGVKD. Here the CDR3 reads CAIKGQGVLYEQYF. CDR3 nucleotide sequence: TGTGCCATCAAGGGACAGGGGGTTCTTTACGAGCAGTACTTC.

This clonotype was counted between two and nine times. The chain has TRBV7-9 and TRBJ2-5; D unclear. Looked up from germline, CDR1 is SEHNR and CDR2 is FQNEAQ (reference sequence). The V gene lost 8 bases and the J gene lost 5 bases, with 9 bases spanning the gap. The CDR3 spans 11 residues. CDR3 DNA sequence: TGTGCCAGCCGGCTCCGGGAGACCCAGTACTTC. Translated, it gives CASRLRETQYF. The variable domain in full, completed from reference TRBV7-9 and TRBJ2-5, reads DTGVSQNPRHKITKRGQNVTFRCDPISEHNRLYWYRQTLGQGPEFLTYFQNEAQLEKSRLLSDRFSAERPKGSFSTLEIQRTEQGDSAMYLCASRLRETQYFGPGTRLLVL.

This clonotype was observed a handful of times. This sequence joins TRBV6-5 and TRBJ2-2; D unresolved. Germline loops: CDR1 MNHEY, CDR2 SVGAGI. Trimming removed 2 bases from V and 2 bases from J, with 15 bases in between. This CDR3 has 17 amino acids. For the CDR3, the DNA is TGTGCCAGCAGTTACGGGTCGGGCTACCGAAACACCGGGGAGCTGTTTTTT. Its protein is CASSYGSGYRNTGELFF.

The chain has TRBV6-5 and TRBJ1-1, with D perhaps matching TRBD1 (6 bases). The CDR3 is made up of 13 amino acids. The V gene's germline CDR1 is MNHEY and CDR2 SVGAGI. V lost 6 bases and J lost 5, with 13 bases in between. The CDR3 region is CASRGATGTEAFF. CDR3 in DNA: TGTGCCAGCAGGGGGGCTACCGGAACTGAAGCTTTCTTT.

The gene calls are TRBV7-8 and TRBJ1-2; no firm D call. Germline V gene data show CDR1 as SGHVS and CDR2 as FQNEAQ. With 5 bases removed from V and 2 bases from J, the gap between germline ends came to 15 bases. This CDR3 has 15 residues. CDR3 DNA sequence: TGTGCCAGCAGCCACCTCCCGGACTGGAACTATGGCTACACCTTC. The encoded protein is CASSHLPDWNYGYTF.

The sample holds many counts of this clonotype. The chain is built from TRBV27 and TRBJ1-1; tentative D call: TRBD1 (5 bases). The V end was cut by 3 bases, the J end by 3 bases, with 14 bases between. CDR3 length equals 15 residues. Germline V CDR1 and CDR2: MNHEY, SMNVEV (reference sequence). The CDR3 loop is CASSFGRMGDTEAFF. CDR3 DNA: TGTGCCAGCAGTTTTGGTAGGATGGGGGACACTGAAGCTTTCTTT.

This clonotype occurred many times. The chain uses TRBV12-3 or TRBV12-4 and TRBJ2-2; no clear D. V was trimmed by 5 bases and J by 8 bases, leaving 12 bases between them. This CDR3 comprises 13 residues. For the CDR3, the DNA is TGTGCCAGCAGTCTCCTGAGGCGGGGGGAGCTGTTTTTT. The encoded protein is CASSLLRRGELFF.

The rearrangement links TRBV29-1 to TRBJ1-2; D unclear. This CDR3 comprises 11 residues. The V and J ends lost 4 bases and 8 bases respectively, with 11 bases between them. The germline CDR1 and CDR2 sequences are SQVTM and ANQGSEA. This CDR3 reads CSVGTVQGYTF. CDR3 DNA: TGCAGCGTTGGGACGGTTCAAGGCTACACCTTC.

The gene calls are TRBV29-1 and TRBJ1-1; D not certain. The CDR3 is 16 amino acids. Germline lookup yields CDR1 SQVTM and CDR2 ANQGSEA. The V end was cut by 5 bases, the J end by 0 bases, with 19 bases between. The CDR3 loop is CSVLVRSAFMNTEAFF. The CDR3, as DNA: TGCAGCGTTTTGGTACGGTCAGCGTTCATGAACACTGAAGCTTTCTTT.

This sequence joins TRBV7-3 and TRBJ1-1; TRBD1 is a possible D gene (5 bases). Germline assignment: CDR1 SGHTA and CDR2 FQGTGA. V gave up 5 bases and J gave up 1 base, with 8 bases separating them. CDR3 length: 13 amino acids. CDR3 nucleotides: TGTGCCAGCAGCACCGACAGGAACACTGAAGCTTTCTTT. It codes for CASSTDRNTEAFF.

The gene calls are TRBV6-5 and TRBJ2-3; no clear D. The CDR3 covers 13 residues. Germline V CDR1 and CDR2: MNHEY, SVGAGI. Trimming left V 8 bases short and J 1 base short, with 10 bases between. The CDR3 spells CASGRLRTDTQYF. For the CDR3, the DNA is TGTGCCAGCGGCCGACTCCGCACAGATACGCAGTATTTT.

J is TRBJ2-1 and V is TRBV19, with 12 bases matching TRBD2. Trimming at V came to 3 bases and at J to 4 bases, leaving 16 bases not matched to a gene. Germline V gene sequence: CDR1 LNHDA, CDR2 SQIVND (reference sequence). This CDR3 is built from 20 residues. The CDR3 loop reads CASSMDGVTSGSGVYNEQFF. The CDR3 nucleotides are TGTGCCAGTAGTATGGATGGGGTGACTAGCGGGAGTGGAGTATACAATGAGCAGTTCTTC.

This chain uses TRBV12-3 or TRBV12-4 with TRBJ1-6; possibly TRBD1 for D (6 bases). The CDR3 consists of 15 residues. The V gene lost 6 bases and the J gene lost 10 bases, with 19 bases spanning the gap. The CDR3 bases are TGTGCCAGCAGCCGGGGACGACTACAGGGATCACCCCTCCACTTT. It yields the protein CASSRGRLQGSPLHF.

This clonotype was seen only a few times. The chain couples TRBV12-3 or TRBV12-4 to TRBJ1-1, with D hard to call. Trimming pared 3 bases from V and 8 bases from J, leaving 7 bases between. The CDR3 contains 11 residues. The DNA for the CDR3 is TGTGCCAGCAGTTTTTTTGAGGAAGCTTTCTTT. It yields the protein CASSFFEEAFF.

This chain uses TRBV28 with TRBJ2-1; 8 bases are shared with TRBD2. CDR1 is MDHEN and CDR2 is SYDVKM in the germline V gene. J lost 13 bases, V lost 5 bases, and 13 bases had no gene match. The CDR3 consists of 14 residues. CDR3 amino acids: CASSEAGAGTYQFF. The CDR3 coding sequence is TGTGCCAGCAGTGAAGCGGGAGCGGGGACCTACCAGTTCTTC.

The chain has TRBV13 and TRBJ2-1; 8 bases align to TRBD1. Germline V gene sequence: CDR1 PRHDT, CDR2 FYEKMQ (reference sequence). The ends lost 4 bases at V and 3 bases at J; junction bases unmatched: 17. This CDR3 is 19 amino acids long. The CDR3 DNA is TGTGCCAGCAGCTCCGACAGGGGAGCTAGCCACGAAAACTACAATGAGCAGTTCTTC. Translating it yields CASSSDRGASHENYNEQFF.

Only a few counts were recorded for this clonotype. V is TRBV6-6 and J is TRBJ1-2; the D gene is possibly TRBD1 (5 bases). Trimming removed 2 bases from V and 0 bases from J, with 10 bases in between. The CDR3 has 15 residues. CDR1 MNHNY and CDR2 SVGAGI come from the germline V gene (reference sequence). This CDR3 is CASSYEGIPNYGYTF. The CDR3 DNA is TGTGCCAGCAGTTACGAGGGGATACCTAACTATGGCTACACCTTC.